Below are 30 T cell receptor beta chains sequenced from a single sample in a study of cytotoxic CD8 clonotypes in ibrutinib-treated CLL. Data came from immunoSEQ multiplex PCR; TCRdb stores just in-frame clones and leaves some out. The sample includes tens of thousands of clones, about 86% of them seen just once. Sample: PBMCs, taken before ibrutinib treatment. The origin of the receptors is a human donor with chronic lymphocytic leukemia.

The genes are TRBV2 and TRBJ2-7; D is ambiguous. V lost 7 bases and J 5 bases, leaving 18 bases between the germline ends. This CDR3 spans 14 amino acids. Germline V gives CDR1 SNHLY, CDR2 FYNNEI. The CDR3 is CASTVILSADEQYF. For the CDR3, the DNA is TGTGCCAGCACTGTTATCTTATCGGCAGACGAGCAGTACTTC.

The chain carries TRBV7-9 and TRBJ2-6; D ambiguous. V gave up 6 bases and J gave up 0 bases, with 6 bases separating them. The CDR3 length is 14 residues. Looked up from germline, CDR1 is SEHNR and CDR2 is FQNEAQ (reference sequence). The CDR3 sequence is CASSQSSGANVLTF. CDR3 DNA: TGTGCCAGCAGTCAAAGCTCTGGGGCCAACGTCCTGACTTTC.

The V and J genes are TRBV27 and TRBJ2-7; D not certain. The CDR3 extends over 11 amino acids. Germline V CDR1 and CDR2: MNHEY, SMNVEV (reference sequence). Trimming pared 3 bases from V and 7 bases from J, leaving 7 bases between. CDR3 DNA: TGTGCCAGCAGTTTCATGGGGGAGCAGTACTTC. It yields the protein CASSFMGEQYF.

V and J are TRBV27 and TRBJ1-2, with D unclear. The CDR3 is 16 amino acids. The germline CDR1 and CDR2 sequences are MNHEY and SMNVEV (reference sequence). V was shortened by 5 bases and J by 7 bases, with 23 bases between the two germline ends. This CDR3 reads CASSPIGWEEPTGYTF. The CDR3 DNA reads TGTGCCAGCAGTCCCATCGGGTGGGAGGAGCCGACTGGCTACACCTTC.

The gene calls are TRBV27 and TRBJ1-1; D is possibly TRBD1 (6 bases). The V gene lost 4 bases and the J gene lost 1 base, with 10 bases spanning the gap. This CDR3 has 14 amino acids. Germline CDR1 and CDR2: MNHEY and SMNVEV (reference sequence). The CDR3 loop is CASSSFRGNTEAFF. CDR3 bases: TGTGCCAGCAGTTCCTTCAGGGGGAACACTGAAGCTTTCTTT.

The chain joins TRBV5-1 to TRBJ2-2; possibly TRBD2 for D (6 bases). V gave up 4 bases and J gave up 5 bases, with 15 bases separating them. Germline CDR1 and CDR2: SGHRS and YFSETQ. The CDR3 has 15 residues. In DNA form, the CDR3 reads TGCGCCAGCAGCCGTACGGGGGAGAATACCGGGGAGCTGTTTTTT. Translating gives CASSRTGENTGELFF.

This rearrangement joins TRBV28 to TRBJ1-2; maybe TRBD1 (5 bases). The ends were cut back, 3 bases at V and 4 bases at J, with 9 bases in the middle. This CDR3 has 13 amino acids. Per the germline V gene, CDR1 is MDHEN and CDR2 is SYDVKM. The CDR3 bases are TGTGCCAGCAGTTTGGGACCGCTCTATGGCTACACCTTC. Its translation is CASSLGPLYGYTF.

This chain's CDR3 is CASSLDRLNTEAFF. CDR3 DNA: TGTGCCAGCAGCTTGGACAGACTGAACACTGAAGCTTTCTTT. The V and J genes are TRBV7-9 and TRBJ1-1; perhaps TRBD1 as D (6 bases). The CDR3 has 14 residues. V dropped 3 bases and J dropped 0 bases, with 8 bases sitting between them. The germline CDR1 and CDR2 sequences are SEHNR and FQNEAQ (reference sequence).

The rearrangement joins TRBV10-3 to TRBJ2-7; D perhaps matches TRBD1 (5 bases). CDR1 and CDR2 from the germline V gene are ENHRY and SYGVKD. V gave up 3 bases and J gave up 5 bases, with 14 bases separating them. This CDR3 is 14 amino acids long. The CDR3 region is CAISDRANSHEQYF. The CDR3 DNA reads as TGTGCCATCAGTGACAGGGCAAATTCCCACGAGCAGTACTTC.

This clone was seen a few times. The chain has TRBV28 and TRBJ2-5; D remains unclear. Germline V gene sequence: CDR1 MDHEN, CDR2 SYDVKM. Trimming removed 2 bases from V and 5 bases from J, with 6 bases in between. The CDR3 length is 12 residues. CDR3 loop: CASSLAGETQYF. DNA of the CDR3: TGTGCCAGCAGTTTAGCCGGGGAGACCCAGTACTTC.

The V call is TRBV5-1, the J call TRBJ2-2; 14 nucleotides line up with TRBD2. Unmatched junction bases numbered 10, after V lost 5 bases and J lost 4 bases. This CDR3 comprises 18 residues. CDR1 SGHRS and CDR2 YFSETQ come from the germline V gene. Written as DNA, the CDR3 is TGCGCCAGCAGACTACTGACTAGCGGGAGGGCCGGCACCGGGGAGCTGTTTTTT. Amino acids: CASRLLTSGRAGTGELFF.

This chain uses TRBV6-6 with TRBJ2-7, with D possibly TRBD2 on 5 matching bases. The CDR3 length is 13 residues. Trimming pared 8 bases from V and 3 bases from J, leaving 14 bases between. Germline CDR1 and CDR2: MNHNY and SVGAGI (reference sequence). CDR3 amino acids: CASGSGRIYEQYF. The CDR3 bases are TGTGCCAGCGGCAGCGGTCGCATCTACGAGCAGTACTTC.

The J gene is TRBJ2-2, the V gene TRBV6-6; D gene ambiguous. Deletions cut 3 bases from V and 1 base from J, with 9 bases between. This CDR3 is 15 amino acids long. Per the germline V gene, CDR1 is MNHNY and CDR2 is SVGAGI (reference sequence). CDR3 loop: CASSYQRQNTGELFF. In DNA, the CDR3 is TGTGCCAGCAGTTATCAGCGACAGAACACCGGGGAGCTGTTTTTT.

V gene TRBV19 combines with J gene TRBJ2-7; 13 bases line up with TRBD2. The germline gives CDR1 LNHDA, CDR2 SQIVND (reference sequence). This CDR3 is 16 amino acids long. J lost 3 bases, V lost 5 bases, and 7 bases had no gene match. This chain's CDR3 is CASSFQLAGGLYEQYF. The CDR3 coding sequence is TGTGCCAGTAGTTTTCAACTAGCGGGAGGGCTCTACGAGCAGTACTTC.

The chain is built from TRBV9 and TRBJ2-1; D is unclear. The V end was cut by 0 bases, the J end by 8 bases, with 9 bases between. Germline V gene lookup returns CDR1 SGDLS and CDR2 YYNGEE. CDR3 length: 13 residues. CDR3 in DNA: TGTGCCAGCAGCGTAGTAGGGCAAGATGAGCAGTTCTTC. As protein: CASSVVGQDEQFF.

The chain uses TRBV7-3 and TRBJ1-1; tentative D call: TRBD1 (5 bases). Deletions cut 2 bases from V and 4 bases from J, with 17 bases between. The CDR3 covers 16 residues. The germline V gene has CDR1 SGHTA and CDR2 FQGTGA. CDR3 protein: CASSLQGGPLGTEAFF. The CDR3 region has the DNA TGTGCCAGCAGCTTACAGGGCGGACCTCTGGGCACTGAAGCTTTCTTT.

The sample holds one count of this clone. The V call is TRBV29-1, the J call TRBJ1-4; 12 bases line up with TRBD1. Trimming at V came to 1 base and at J to 12 bases, leaving 6 bases not matched to a gene. Per germline, CDR1 SQVTM and CDR2 ANQGSEA. This CDR3 is built from 14 residues. CDR3 nucleotide sequence: TGCAGCGTTGAAGTGGGACAGGGGGCAGGGGAACTGTTTTTT. This translates into CSVEVGQGAGELFF.

The gene calls are TRBV29-1 and TRBJ1-1; 10 bases match TRBD1. CDR1 and CDR2 (germline): SQVTM, ANQGSEA. J gave up 5 bases and V 7 bases, and 4 bases lay outside the gene matches. The length of the CDR3 is 12 residues. The CDR3 sequence: CSADRGQTEAFF. In DNA, the CDR3 is TGCAGCGCTGACAGGGGGCAAACTGAAGCTTTCTTT.

This chain joins TRBV5-1 and TRBJ2-1; TRBD2 matches 8 bases. The V segment lost 0 bases and the J segment 5 bases; nucleotides outside the gene matches: 4. Germline assignment: CDR1 SGHRS and CDR2 YFSETQ. There are 15 residues in the CDR3. Here the CDR3 reads CASSLGSGGHNEQFF. CDR3 sequence (DNA): TGCGCCAGCAGCTTGGGCAGCGGGGGACACAATGAGCAGTTCTTC.

This chain uses TRBV2 with TRBJ1-2, with D perhaps TRBD1 (5 bases). The germline V and J ends were trimmed by 5 bases and 6 bases, with 13 bases remaining between them. The CDR3 runs 13 residues. The germline gives CDR1 SNHLY, CDR2 FYNNEI. CDR3 DNA: TGTGCCAGCAGTTGGGACCTAGGAGATGGCTACACCTTC. Its protein product is CASSWDLGDGYTF.

The V gene is TRBV27, the J gene TRBJ1-2; 7 bases match TRBD1. The junction had 3 bases not matched to a gene; V was cut back by 3 bases and J by 2 bases. The CDR3 runs 14 residues. The V gene's germline CDR1 is MNHEY and CDR2 SMNVEV (reference sequence). This CDR3 is CASSFEGANYGYTF. The CDR3 DNA follows: TGTGCCAGCAGTTTTGAGGGGGCGAACTATGGCTACACCTTC.

J is TRBJ1-5 and V is TRBV9, with D perhaps matching TRBD1 (6 bases). Germline V gene sequence: CDR1 SGDLS, CDR2 YYNGEE. The CDR3 covers 14 residues. V was shortened by 3 bases and J by 6 bases, with 13 bases between the two germline ends. CDR3 DNA: TGTGCCAGCAGCGCGGGAGGGGGTGGTCAGCCCCAGCATTTT. Its protein product is CASSAGGGGQPQHF.

The rearrangement uses TRBV4-1 and TRBJ2-1; D tentatively fits TRBD1 or TRBD2 (5 bases each). The CDR3 extends over 20 amino acids. V lost 1 base, J lost 0 bases, and 22 bases lay in between. The germline CDR1 and CDR2 sequences are MGHRA and YSYEKL. CDR3 protein: CASSQGVIRDPRYSYNEQFF. For the CDR3, the DNA is TGCGCCAGCAGCCAAGGGGTTATCCGGGACCCACGCTACTCCTACAATGAGCAGTTCTTC.

The V and J genes are TRBV10-3 and TRBJ2-7, with D perhaps matching TRBD1 or TRBD2 (5 bases each). Germline V lookup: CDR1 ENHRY, CDR2 SYGVKD. The germline V and J ends were trimmed by 3 bases and 4 bases, with 10 bases remaining between them. The CDR3 is made up of 13 amino acids. The CDR3 sequence is CAISEGDAYEQYF. The CDR3 DNA reads as TGTGCCATCAGTGAAGGGGACGCTTACGAGCAGTACTTC.

This clone was recorded once. This chain links TRBV28 with TRBJ2-7; D not resolved. Deletions cut 6 bases from V and 6 bases from J, with 15 bases between. Germline values: CDR1 MDHEN, CDR2 SYDVKM. The CDR3 totals 13 residues. In DNA, the CDR3 is TGTGCCAGCAGGATAGCTGGGATCTTCGAGCAGTACTTC. Translating gives CASRIAGIFEQYF.

This chain links TRBV29-1 with TRBJ1-2; 11 bases map to TRBD1. This CDR3 region has 13 residues. Germline V gene data show CDR1 as SQVTM and CDR2 as ANQGSEA. The V segment lost 6 bases and the J segment 4 bases; nucleotides outside the gene matches: 4. CDR3 in DNA: TGCAGCGTGGACAGGGGGCTTGGCTATGGCTACACCTTC. Encoded protein: CSVDRGLGYGYTF.

The chain is built from TRBV28 and TRBJ2-4, with a tentative D call TRBD1 (5 bases). This CDR3 region has 12 residues. V was cut by 2 bases and J by 10 bases, with 9 bases left in between. The germline CDR1 and CDR2 sequences are MDHEN and SYDVKM. CDR3 in DNA: TGTGCCAGCAGTTTACGGAGACAGATTCAGTACTTC. Translated: CASSLRRQIQYF.

The rearrangement joins TRBV28 to TRBJ2-6; 8 nucleotides line up with TRBD1. The trim removed 6 bases at V and 2 bases at J, leaving 15 bases unmatched. Germline V gives CDR1 MDHEN, CDR2 SYDVKM. CDR3 size: 19 residues. The CDR3 spells CASRGTGGTGSAGANVLTF. The CDR3 coding sequence is TGTGCCAGCAGAGGAACCGGAGGGACAGGTTCTGCTGGGGCCAACGTCCTGACTTTC.

The genes are TRBV5-1 and TRBJ1-2; no clear D gene. Trimming pared 7 bases from V and 0 bases from J, leaving 10 bases between. Germline CDR1 and CDR2: SGHRS and YFSETQ. The CDR3 length is 13 residues. This CDR3 is CASSQQTNYGYTF. CDR3 in DNA: TGCGCCAGCTCGCAGCAGACTAACTATGGCTACACCTTC.

This rearrangement joins TRBV6-1 to TRBJ1-2; D unresolved. The CDR3 is made up of 13 amino acids. Per the germline V gene, CDR1 is MNHNS and CDR2 is SASEGT. Trimming took 1 base from V and 7 from J, leaving 10 bases between them. The CDR3 loop reads CASSEVVVGGYTF. The CDR3 DNA reads TGTGCCAGCAGTGAAGTGGTGGTTGGTGGCTACACCTTC.